One sample yielded the 14 T cell receptor beta chains listed below, sequenced in a study of response to subunit inactivated influenza vaccine. TCRdb ran MiXCR on the RT-PCR reads and lists one entry per CDR3 protein. This sample has almost 250,000 distinct CDR3 sequences; 12% occur once, and the top ten carry approximately 8.3%. Sequenced here: non-naive T cells sorted from PBMCs, sampled 14 to 15 days before vaccination. These receptors were taken from a man aged 50 to 59 who received an inactivated influenza vaccine.

V usage is TRBV7-2 and J usage is TRBJ2-1, with 8 bases fitting TRBD2. Germline CDR1 SGHTA, CDR2 FQGNSA. This CDR3 spans 14 amino acids. After removal of 8 bases from V and 8 bases from J, the junction contained 11 bases not matched to a gene. CDR3 DNA: TGTGCCAGCCACCGGGGGGGCGCTGGGTATGAGCAGTTCTTC. This sequence encodes CASHRGGAGYEQFF.

This clonotype was counted many times. The J gene is TRBJ2-1, the V gene TRBV11-2; a possible D gene is TRBD1 (6 bases). Deletions cut 2 bases from V and 0 bases from J, with 26 bases between. The CDR3 spans 21 residues. Germline CDR1 is SGHAT and CDR2 is FQNNGV. The CDR3 reads CASSLYQGLLVKAGSYNEQFF. CDR3 coding DNA: TGTGCCAGCAGCTTATATCAGGGGCTGCTGGTCAAGGCGGGCTCCTACAATGAGCAGTTCTTC.

This clonotype was counted only a few times. The chain employs TRBV20-1 and TRBJ1-3, with 9 bases fitting TRBD1. The germline CDR1 and CDR2 sequences are DFQATT and SNEGSKA (reference sequence). This CDR3 contains 18 residues. J gave up 1 base and V 1 base, and 11 bases lay outside the gene matches. The CDR3 spells CSARVPPGTGTSGNTIYF. CDR3 nucleotide sequence: TGCAGTGCTAGAGTCCCTCCCGGGACAGGGACTTCTGGAAACACCATATATTTT.

This clonotype appeared a few times. V gene TRBV4-1 combines with J gene TRBJ2-1; D perhaps matches TRBD2 (6 bases). V was trimmed by 1 base and J by 0 bases, leaving 10 bases between them. This CDR3 spans 16 amino acids. In germline, CDR1 is MGHRA, CDR2 YSYEKL. The CDR3 nucleotides are TGCGCCAGCAGCCAAGCGGGACTGACCTCCTACAATGAGCAGTTCTTC. It is translated as CASSQAGLTSYNEQFF.

V is TRBV30 and J is TRBJ1-4; weak D call: TRBD1 (5 bases). This CDR3 region has 14 residues. The V gene's germline CDR1 is GTSNPN and CDR2 SVGIG (reference sequence). V lost 3 bases and J lost 7, with 15 bases in between. CDR3 sequence reads: CAWSGPGLLEKLFF. In DNA, the CDR3 is TGTGCCTGGAGCGGACCGGGACTTCTTGAAAAACTGTTTTTT.

This clonotype was seen only a few times. The V call is TRBV6-5, the J call TRBJ2-1; D remains unclear. V dropped 2 bases and J dropped 5 bases, with 10 bases sitting between them. Germline CDR1 and CDR2: MNHEY and SVGAGI. The CDR3 sequence is 14 residues long. The CDR3 sequence: CASSYGPIDNEQFF. CDR3 in DNA: TGTGCCAGCAGTTACGGCCCCATAGACAATGAGCAGTTCTTC.

This clonotype has at least ten counts. The CDR3 nucleotides read TGTGCCAGCAGTTTTTGGGGGCCCTGGGAGACCCAGTACTTC. This gives the protein CASSFWGPWETQYF. V is TRBV28 and J is TRBJ2-5, with D perhaps TRBD1 (6 bases). Trimming stripped 3 bases from V and 5 bases from J, with 13 bases between. The CDR3 length is 14 residues. Per germline, CDR1 MDHEN and CDR2 SYDVKM.

The chain carries TRBV6-2 or TRBV6-3 and TRBJ2-5, with D maybe TRBD1 (7 bases). V was pared by 8 bases and J by 4 bases, with 14 bases between. CDR1 and CDR2 (germline): MNHEY, SVGEGT. This CDR3 contains 13 residues. The CDR3 nucleotides are TGTGCCAGCGTGAGACAGGGAGGAGAGACCCAGTACTTC. Its protein product is CASVRQGGETQYF.

This clonotype was counted only a few times. The chain carries TRBV11-2 and TRBJ1-3; D gene ambiguous. The germline gives CDR1 SGHAT, CDR2 FQNNGV. The CDR3 spans 13 residues. Trimming stripped 5 bases from V and 10 bases from J, with 15 bases between. CDR3 region: CASSIPRGPTIYF. CDR3 sequence (DNA): TGTGCCAGCAGCATTCCCCGAGGGCCGACCATATATTTT.

This rearrangement joins TRBV2 to TRBJ2-3; 7 bases line up with TRBD2. With V trimmed by 3 bases and J by 2 bases, 5 bases remained unmatched. This CDR3 region has 15 residues. Per the germline V gene, CDR1 is SNHLY and CDR2 is FYNNEI. In DNA form, the CDR3 reads TGTGCCAGCAGTGACGCGGGAGTACTCACAGATACGCAGTATTTT. Its protein product is CASSDAGVLTDTQYF.

This clonotype has only a few counts. The chain joins TRBV29-1 to TRBJ2-3; D tentatively fits TRBD1 or TRBD2 (5 bases each). Trimming took off 4 bases at V and 3 bases at J, with 14 bases between the two ends. This CDR3 has 14 residues. Germline V lookup: CDR1 SQVTM, CDR2 ANQGSEA. CDR3 DNA: TGCAGCGTTGTGGAGGCAGGGAGAACAGATACGCAGTATTTT. Amino acid sequence: CSVVEAGRTDTQYF.

This clonotype has a handful of counts. The V call is TRBV28, the J call TRBJ2-1; D not certain. CDR3 length: 13 amino acids. Germline loops: CDR1 MDHEN, CDR2 SYDVKM. V was cut by 2 bases and J by 5 bases, with 7 bases left in between. This chain's CDR3 is CASSLTANNEQFF. The CDR3, as DNA: TGTGCCAGCAGTTTAACTGCAAACAATGAGCAGTTCTTC. Complete variable domain (other parts from reference TRBV28 and TRBJ2-1): DVKVTQSSRYLVKRTGEKVFLECVQDMDHENMFWYRQDPGLGLRLIYFSYDVKMKEKGDIPEGYSVSREKKERFSLILESASTNQTSMYLCASSLTANNEQFFGPGTRLTVL.

This clonotype was recorded many times. V is TRBV20-1 and J is TRBJ2-4; 12 nucleotides match TRBD2. Trimming took 5 bases from V and 6 from J; bases not matched to a gene: 5. The germline V gene has CDR1 DFQATT and CDR2 SNEGSKA (reference sequence). CDR3 length: 14 residues. The CDR3 loop reads CSASSGRAGNIQYF. CDR3 sequence (DNA): TGCAGTGCTTCTAGCGGGAGGGCCGGAAACATTCAGTACTTC.

The V gene is TRBV6-2 or TRBV6-3, the J gene TRBJ2-3; 10 nucleotides match TRBD2. Germline V gene data show CDR1 as MNHEY and CDR2 as SVGEGT. CDR3 length: 17 residues. V lost 7 bases to trimming and J lost 5 bases; unmatched junction nucleotides: 15. CDR3 sequence reads: CASKSRLAGVAEDTQYF. Written as DNA, the CDR3 is TGTGCCAGCAAAAGTCGCCTAGCGGGGGTAGCAGAAGATACGCAGTATTTT.